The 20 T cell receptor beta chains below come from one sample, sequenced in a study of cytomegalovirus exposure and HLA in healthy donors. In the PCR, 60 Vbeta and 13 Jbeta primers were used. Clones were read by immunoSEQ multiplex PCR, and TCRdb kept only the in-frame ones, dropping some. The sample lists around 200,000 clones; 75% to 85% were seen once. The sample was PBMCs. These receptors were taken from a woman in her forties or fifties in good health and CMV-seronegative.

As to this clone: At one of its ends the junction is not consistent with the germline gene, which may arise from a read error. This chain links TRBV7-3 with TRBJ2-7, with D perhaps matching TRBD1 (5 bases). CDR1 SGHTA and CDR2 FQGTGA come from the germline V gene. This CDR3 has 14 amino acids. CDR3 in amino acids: CSSSSDNDSGEQYF. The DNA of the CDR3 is TGTTCCAGCAGCTCGGACAACGACTCGGGTGAGCAGTACTTC.

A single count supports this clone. As DNA, the CDR3 is TGTGCCAGCAGCGCGCTCGCGGGAGGGGGCAATGAGCAGTTCTTC. Translating gives CASSALAGGGNEQFF. This chain uses TRBV6-4 with TRBJ2-1; the match to TRBD2 covers 9 bases. The CDR3 runs 15 residues. Germline loops: CDR1 MRHNA, CDR2 SNTAGT. The ends lost 6 bases at V and 6 bases at J; junction bases unmatched: 9.

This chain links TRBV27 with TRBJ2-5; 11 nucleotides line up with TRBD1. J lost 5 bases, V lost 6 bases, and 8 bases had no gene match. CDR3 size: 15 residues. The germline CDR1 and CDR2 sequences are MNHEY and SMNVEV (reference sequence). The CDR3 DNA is TGTGCCAGCAGAATAGGACAGGGGGCGAAGGAGACCCAGTACTTC. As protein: CASRIGQGAKETQYF.

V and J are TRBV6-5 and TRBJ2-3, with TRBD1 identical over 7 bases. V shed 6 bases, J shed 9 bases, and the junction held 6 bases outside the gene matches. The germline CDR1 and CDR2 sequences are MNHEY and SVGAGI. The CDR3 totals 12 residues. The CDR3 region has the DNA TGTGCCAGCAGACCCGACAGGGTAACGCAGTATTTT. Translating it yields CASRPDRVTQYF.

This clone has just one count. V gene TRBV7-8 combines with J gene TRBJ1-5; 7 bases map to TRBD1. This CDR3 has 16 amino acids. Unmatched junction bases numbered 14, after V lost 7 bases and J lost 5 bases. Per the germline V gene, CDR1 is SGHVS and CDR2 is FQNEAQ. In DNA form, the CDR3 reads TGTGCCAGCACCAAAAAGGGGGCTCGAACGGATCAGCCCCAGCATTTT. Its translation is CASTKKGARTDQPQHF.

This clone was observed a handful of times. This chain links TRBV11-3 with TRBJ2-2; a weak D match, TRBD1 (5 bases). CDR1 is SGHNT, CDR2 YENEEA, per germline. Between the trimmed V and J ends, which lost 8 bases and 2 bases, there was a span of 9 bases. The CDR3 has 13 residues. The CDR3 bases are TGTGCCAGCGGGGCGGAAAACACCGGGGAGCTGTTTTTT. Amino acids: CASGAENTGELFF.

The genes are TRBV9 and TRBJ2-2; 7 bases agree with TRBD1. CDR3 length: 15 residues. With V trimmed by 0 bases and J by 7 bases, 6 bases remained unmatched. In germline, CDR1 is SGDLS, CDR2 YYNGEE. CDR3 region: CASSVGEQGNGELFF. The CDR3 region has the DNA TGTGCCAGCAGCGTAGGGGAACAGGGGAACGGGGAGCTGTTTTTT. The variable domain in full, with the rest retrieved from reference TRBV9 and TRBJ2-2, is DSGVTQTPKHLITATGQRVTLRCSPRSGDLSVYWYQQSLDQGLQFLIQYYNGEERAKGNILERFSAQQFPDLHSELNLSSLELGDSALYFCASSVGEQGNGELFFGEGSRLTVL.

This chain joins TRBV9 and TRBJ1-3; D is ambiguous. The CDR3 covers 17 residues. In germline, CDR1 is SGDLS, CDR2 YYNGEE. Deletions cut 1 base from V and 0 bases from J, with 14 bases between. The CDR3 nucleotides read TGTGCCAGCAGCGTATATGGGAGGCCAAGCTCTGGAAACACCATATATTTT. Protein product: CASSVYGRPSSGNTIYF.

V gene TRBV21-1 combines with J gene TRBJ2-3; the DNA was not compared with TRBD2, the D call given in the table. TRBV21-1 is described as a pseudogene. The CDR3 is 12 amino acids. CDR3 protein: CASSNPTDTQYF. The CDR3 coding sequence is TGTGCCAGCAGCAATCCGACAGATACGCAGTATTTT.

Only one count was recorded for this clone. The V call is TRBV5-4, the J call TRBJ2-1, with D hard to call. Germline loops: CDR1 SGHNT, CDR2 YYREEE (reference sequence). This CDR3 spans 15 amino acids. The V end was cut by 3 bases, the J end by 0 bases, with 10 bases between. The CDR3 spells CASSSTLSSYNEQFF. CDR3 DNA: TGTGCCAGCAGCTCTACCCTTAGCTCCTACAATGAGCAGTTCTTC.

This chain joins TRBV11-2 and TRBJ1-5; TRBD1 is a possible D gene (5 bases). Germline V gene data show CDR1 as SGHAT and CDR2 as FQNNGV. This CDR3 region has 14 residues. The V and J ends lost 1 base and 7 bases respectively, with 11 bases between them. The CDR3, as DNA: TGTGCCAGCAGCTTAGCGCAGGGAGGACAGCCCCAGCATTTT. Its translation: CASSLAQGGQPQHF.

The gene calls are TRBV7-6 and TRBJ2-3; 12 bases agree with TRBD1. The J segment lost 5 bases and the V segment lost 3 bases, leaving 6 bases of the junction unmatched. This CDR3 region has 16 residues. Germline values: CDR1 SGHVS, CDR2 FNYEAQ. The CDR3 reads CASSFRGQGAEDTQYF. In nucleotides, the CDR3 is TGTGCCAGCAGCTTCCGGGGACAGGGGGCTGAAGATACGCAGTATTTT.

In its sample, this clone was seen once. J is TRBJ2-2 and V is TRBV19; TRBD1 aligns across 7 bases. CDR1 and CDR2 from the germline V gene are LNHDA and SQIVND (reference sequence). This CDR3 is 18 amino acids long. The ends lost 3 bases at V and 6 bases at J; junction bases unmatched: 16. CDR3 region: CASSMRRQGGGKSGELFF. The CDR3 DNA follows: TGTGCCAGTAGTATGAGGCGACAGGGTGGAGGAAAGTCCGGGGAGCTGTTTTTT.

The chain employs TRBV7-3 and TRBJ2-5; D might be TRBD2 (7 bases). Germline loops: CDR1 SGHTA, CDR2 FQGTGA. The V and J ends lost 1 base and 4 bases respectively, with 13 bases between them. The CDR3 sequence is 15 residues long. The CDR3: CASSLNGGGGETQYF. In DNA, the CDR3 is TGTGCCAGCAGCTTAAACGGAGGGGGGGGAGAGACCCAGTACTTC.

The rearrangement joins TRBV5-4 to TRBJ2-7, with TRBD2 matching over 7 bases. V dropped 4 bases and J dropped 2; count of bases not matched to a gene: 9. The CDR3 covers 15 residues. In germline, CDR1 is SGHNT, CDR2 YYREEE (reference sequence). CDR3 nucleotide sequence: TGTGCCAGCAGCCAACGGACTAGTGGAGCCTACGAGCAGTACTTC. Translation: CASSQRTSGAYEQYF. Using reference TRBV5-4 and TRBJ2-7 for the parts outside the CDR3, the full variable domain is ETGVTQSPTHLIKTRGQQVTLRCSSQSGHNTVSWYQQALGQGPQFIFQYYREEENGRGNFPPRFSGLQFPNYSSELNVNALELDDSALYLCASSQRTSGAYEQYFGPGTRLTVT.

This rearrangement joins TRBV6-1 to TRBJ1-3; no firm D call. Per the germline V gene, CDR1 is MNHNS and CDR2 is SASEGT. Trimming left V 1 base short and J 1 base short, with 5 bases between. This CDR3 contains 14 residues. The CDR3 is CASSEEQSGNTIYF. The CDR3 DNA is TGTGCCAGCAGTGAAGAACAGTCTGGAAACACCATATATTTT.

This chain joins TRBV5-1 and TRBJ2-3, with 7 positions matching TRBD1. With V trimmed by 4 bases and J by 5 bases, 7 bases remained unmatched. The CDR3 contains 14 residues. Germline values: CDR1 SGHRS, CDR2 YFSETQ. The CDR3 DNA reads TGCGCCAGCAGCCTGGACAGGTTCGGAGATACGCAGTATTTT. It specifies CASSLDRFGDTQYF.

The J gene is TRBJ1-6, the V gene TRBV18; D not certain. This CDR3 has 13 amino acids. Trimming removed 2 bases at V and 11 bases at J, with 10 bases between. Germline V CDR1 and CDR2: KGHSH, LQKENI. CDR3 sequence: CASSPGLDPPLHF. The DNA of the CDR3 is TGTGCCAGCTCACCAGGGCTTGACCCACCCCTCCACTTT.

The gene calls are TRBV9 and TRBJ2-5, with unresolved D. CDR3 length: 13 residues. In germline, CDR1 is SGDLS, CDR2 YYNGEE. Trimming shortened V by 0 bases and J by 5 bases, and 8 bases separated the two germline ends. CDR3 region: CASSVASWETQYF. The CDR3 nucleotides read TGTGCCAGCAGCGTAGCTAGTTGGGAGACCCAGTACTTC.

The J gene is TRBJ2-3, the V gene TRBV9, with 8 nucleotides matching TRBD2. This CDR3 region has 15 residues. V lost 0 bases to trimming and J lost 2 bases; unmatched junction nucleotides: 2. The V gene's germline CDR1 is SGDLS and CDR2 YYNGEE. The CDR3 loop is CASSVAGRDTDTQYF. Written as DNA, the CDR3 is TGTGCCAGCAGCGTAGCCGGGAGGGACACAGATACGCAGTATTTT.